This entry describes one TCR beta chain. It has no known antigen specificity. Base-call qualities are not available, and no considerably larger clone is one nucleotide away. Patients with hyperthyroidism were aged 18 to 65 years, had been newly diagnosed, and had a disease duration of less than 2 months. Patients with other autoimmune diseases, uncontrolled infections, pregnancy or lactation were excluded. Diagnosis was based on clinical symptoms, serum thyroxine, TRAb, thyroid ultrasound and orbital computed tomography. Total RNA was extracted with Trizol reagent and quality-checked on an Agilent 2100 Bioanalyzer. For repertoire sequencing, the TCR beta CDR3 regions were amplified from RNA transcripts. HTBI primers and the Qiagen OneStep RT-PCR kit were used in a first-round RT-PCR, which was followed by a second-round multiplex PCR, size selection and purification. Sequencing of the libraries was carried out on an Illumina HiSeq2000 in paired-end mode with 100 bp reads. The authors' pipeline ran thus. Reads were processed with SOAPnuke, discarding reads with adapters, uncalled bases, mean Phred below 15, or no exact constant-primer or identifier match. COPE v1.2.5 was used to merge the high-quality paired reads. Each unique nucleotide sequence was treated as a clonotype, and MiTCR v1.1 was used to align the clonotypes to the IMGT TRB V, D and J references. Only V-J combinations with frequency above 0.0001 were analysed, covering approximately 99% of repertoires. A TCR clonal expansion and chaos score per V-J combination was defined as the ratio of F50 clonal expansion to chaos observed in the TCRdist matrix. Welch's t-statistics and random forest were used to reduce features to approximately 13 V-J combinations, which were fed into a naive Bayes classifier. The Morisita-Horn index was used to measure how similar the thyroid and blood repertoires were. TCRdb reprocessing: public reads trimmed at Q25 with fastp, clones called with MiXCR, in-frame beta chains kept. Each record represents a unique CDR3 protein, reported with the most common genes and DNA among its rows. TCRdb's processing, not the study's, gives the V and J calls here. The sample data list about 1.1 million distinct CDR3 sequences, and about 36% of these were observed just once. Over 8.5% of the sample belongs to the ten largest clones.

The source of the sample is a study of Graves' ophthalmopathy and Graves' hyperthyroidism (dated by TCRdb to between 2017 and 2018). Background for the entire study: A patient counted as having stable hyperthyroidism if there was no progression to ophthalmopathy within 18 months of follow-up. T-cell repertoires of thyroid tissue and blood were compared in a handful of hyperthyroidism patients. In total, some 140 blood samples were TCR-sequenced: 40 to 45 ophthalmopathy, some 80 hyperthyroidism and roughly 17 hyperthyroidism-to-ophthalmopathy patients. Following sampling, methimazole starting at 30 mg daily was administered to hyperthyroidism patients, and high-dose intravenous methylprednisolone was administered to ophthalmopathy patients. An independent validation cohort comprised about 20 hyperthyroidism patients and over 15 patients who later progressed from hyperthyroidism to ophthalmopathy. To explore V-J signatures that distinguish ophthalmopathy from hyperthyroidism, a discovery set of 100 patients was enrolled, made up of around 44 with ophthalmopathy and 55 to 65 with stable hyperthyroidism. To tell Graves' ophthalmopathy apart from Graves' hyperthyroidism, and to predict which patients would progress to ophthalmopathy, the study relied on TCR beta repertoire signatures. Findings and caveats that apply to the study as a whole: Sample size was not predetermined statistically, and investigators were not blinded to group allocation. Ophthalmopathy was separated from stable hyperthyroidism by the 13-signature model with more than 85% sensitivity and about 83% specificity in cross-validation and with 80%/75% in the test set. In validation, the model predicted ophthalmopathy progression with about 71% sensitivity and about 73% specificity; some 13 predicted patients were CT-confirmed with GO in a median of 6.5 months. Among expanded thyroid clonotypes with frequency above 0.001, most also showed up in blood, which suggests that blood repertoires may reflect the thyroid immune response.

Taken from cysteine to phenylalanine, the CDR3 has 15 residues. Just the 45-base CDR3 DNA is kept, in frame starting at base 1. Between the V and J ends, shortened by 3 bases and 4 bases respectively, the junction contains 15 bases. CDR1 and CDR2 were assigned from the germline V gene as MDHEN and SYDVKM. This chain joins TRBV28 to TRBJ1-2; matching of 6 bases hints at TRBD1 as the D gene. Sequenced material: peripheral blood or thyroid tissue (not recorded which). The TCR sequence derives from an adult man with Graves' hyperthyroidism. The CDR3 amino acid sequence is: CASSLTGTTSYGYTF. Read as DNA, the sequence is TGTGCCAGCAGTTTGACCGGGACAACCTCCTATGGCTACACCTTC.